This TCR beta chain appears in the sequencing data of a study of blood T cell repertoires in COVID-19. V lost 0 bases, J lost 9 bases, and 11 bases lay in between. This CDR3 has 13 residues. Looked up from germline, CDR1 is MNHEY and CDR2 is SVGAGI. This clone was counted a few times. Sequenced by immunoSEQ multiplex PCR; TCRdb stores in-frame clones only, minus some. The sample has roughly 120,000 clones, roughly 90% seen once. The sequencing sample was made of peripheral blood. The chain couples TRBV6-5 to TRBJ1-1; unclear D gene. This receptor was identified in a man aged 65-85 years who had recovered from COVID-19. The chain's CDR3 is CASSYSSGVKAFF. CDR3 DNA: TGTGCCAGCAGTTACTCCTCCGGGGTCAAAGCTTTCTTT.